This TCR beta chain was retrieved from a study of OX40 agonist ivuxolimab in advanced cancers. Study summary: Participants averaged approximately 65 years of age (range roughly 20 to 90) and were roughly 80% male. Study results and caveats: Determination of antigen specificity was not performed for the expanded peripheral T cells. Expanded clones were, on average, more numerous among CD8+ T cells than CD4+.

On this clone itself: Its antigen is currently unknown.

Germline V gene data show CDR1 as GTSNPN and CDR2 as SVGIG (reference sequence). The CDR3 spans 13 residues. Trimming removed 4 bases at V and 0 bases at J, with 4 bases between. Clones were sequenced by immunoSEQ multiplex PCR, and TCRdb holds only the in-frame ones, with some missing. The sample gives 50,000 to 65,000 clones, around 89% of which show up once; 1.9% is in the top ten. Any history of autoimmune disease or systemic immunosuppression disqualified patients. This chain links TRBV30 with TRBJ1-6, with D uncertain. Sequences were derived from CD4+ or CD8+ T cells sorted from blood, sampled in a trial of the OX40 agonist ivuxolimab. The clonotype comes from an adult with an advanced solid tumor such as melanoma, head and neck, liver or kidney cancer. The DNA for the CDR3 is TGTGCCTGGACCAGCTCCTATAATTCACCCCTCCACTTT. The encoded protein is CAWTSSYNSPLHF.